This TCR beta chain is drawn from a study of identical twins. After template switching added a universal primer site, the resulting cDNA carried unique molecular identifiers. TCRdb re-analysed the 5' RACE reads in MiXCR, keeping a single row per CDR3 protein. The data hold 450,000 to 650,000 distinct CDR3 sequences, with just under 10% observed a single time. Whole-study findings and limits: Researchers reported excess low generation probability among twin-shared out-of-frame alpha sequences. Rather than following the same donors, the conclusions depended on cross-sectional statistical analysis.

Notes on this clonotype: Its antigen is unknown.

This CDR3 contains 15 residues. The V end was cut by 3 bases, the J end by 3 bases, with 12 bases between. CDR1 MGHDK and CDR2 SYGVNS come from the germline V gene. The sample was also linked to a second study, of yellow fever vaccine responses in identical twins.

Source material: PBMCs. V and J are TRBV25-1 and TRBJ2-1; D gene ambiguous. The clonotype was recovered from a woman aged 18-35 years in good health. CDR3 nucleotide sequence: TGTGCCAGCAGTGATGCTCCTTCGGGCTACAATGAGCAGTTCTTC. It specifies CASSDAPSGYNEQFF.